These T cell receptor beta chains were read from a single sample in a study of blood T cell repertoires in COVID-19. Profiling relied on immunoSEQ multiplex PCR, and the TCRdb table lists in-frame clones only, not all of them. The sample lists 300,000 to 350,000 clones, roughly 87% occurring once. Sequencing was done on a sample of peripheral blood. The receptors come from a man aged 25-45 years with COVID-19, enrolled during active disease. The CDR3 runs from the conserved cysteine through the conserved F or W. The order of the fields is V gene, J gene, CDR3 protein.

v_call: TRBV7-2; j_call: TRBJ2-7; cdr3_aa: CASSPPAGGDFYEQYF
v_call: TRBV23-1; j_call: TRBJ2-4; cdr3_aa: CASSQTSGGAKNIQYF
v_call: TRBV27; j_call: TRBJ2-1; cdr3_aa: CASSLSPAYNEQFF
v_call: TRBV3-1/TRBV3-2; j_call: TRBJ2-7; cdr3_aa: CASSGTSGGYEQYF
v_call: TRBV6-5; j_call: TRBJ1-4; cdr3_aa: CASSWGGADGELFF
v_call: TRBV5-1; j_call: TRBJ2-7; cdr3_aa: CASSLAPGSYEQYF
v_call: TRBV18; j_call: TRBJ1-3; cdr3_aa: CASSPDSASLSGNTIYF
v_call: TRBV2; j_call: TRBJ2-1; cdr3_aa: CASSVGGRAWGEQFF
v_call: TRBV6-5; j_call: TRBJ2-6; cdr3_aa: CASSYSNPGTNVLTF
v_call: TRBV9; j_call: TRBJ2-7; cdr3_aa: CASSLTQADSYEQYF
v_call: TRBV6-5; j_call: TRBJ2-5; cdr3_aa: CASSKGRGAVETQYF
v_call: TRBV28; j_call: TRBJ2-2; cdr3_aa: CASRPGQGGELFF
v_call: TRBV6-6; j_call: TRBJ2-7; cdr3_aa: CASSYPSGASSYEQYF
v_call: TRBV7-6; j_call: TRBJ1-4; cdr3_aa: CASSPAQRGSEKLFF
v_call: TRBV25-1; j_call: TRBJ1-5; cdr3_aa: CASRNHYRENQPQHF
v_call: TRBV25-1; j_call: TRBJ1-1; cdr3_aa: CASSPRQGNTEAFF
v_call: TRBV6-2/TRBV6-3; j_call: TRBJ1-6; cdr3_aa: CASSYVDRNSPLHF
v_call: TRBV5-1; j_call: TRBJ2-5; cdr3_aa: CASSLVGGETQYF
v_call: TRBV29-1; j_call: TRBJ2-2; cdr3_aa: CSGGQGDTGELFF
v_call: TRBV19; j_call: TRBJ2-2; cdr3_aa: CASSVGGTNTGELFF
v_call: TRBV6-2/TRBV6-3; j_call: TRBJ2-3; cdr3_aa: CASSYLGLAGDSDTQYF
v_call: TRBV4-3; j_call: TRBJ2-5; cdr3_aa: CASSQGQNQETQYF
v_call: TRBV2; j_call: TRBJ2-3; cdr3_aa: CASSDRGQLAGVWDTQYF
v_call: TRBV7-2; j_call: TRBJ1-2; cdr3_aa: CASSFRQGWGYGYTF
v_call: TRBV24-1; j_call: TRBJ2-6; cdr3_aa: CATSDSFGRGTPGANVLTF
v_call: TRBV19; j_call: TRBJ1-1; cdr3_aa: CASSIGRNTEAFF
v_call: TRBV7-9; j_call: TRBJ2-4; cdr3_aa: CASSLVMRLAGVENIQYF
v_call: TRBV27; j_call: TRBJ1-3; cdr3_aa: CASRARRFSGNTIYF
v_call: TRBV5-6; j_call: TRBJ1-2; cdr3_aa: CASSPTGSNYGYTF
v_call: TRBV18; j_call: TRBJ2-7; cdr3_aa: CASSPRTGSAGEQYF
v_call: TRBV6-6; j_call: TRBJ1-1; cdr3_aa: CASSYGQASINTEAFF
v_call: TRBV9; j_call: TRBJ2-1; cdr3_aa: CASTPGTSANNEQFF
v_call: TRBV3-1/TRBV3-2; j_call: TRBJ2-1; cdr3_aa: CASLGLANEQFF
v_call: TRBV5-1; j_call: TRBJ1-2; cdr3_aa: CASSLGGASGTSDGYTF
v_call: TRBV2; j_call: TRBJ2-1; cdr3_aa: CASTEQGAGEQFF
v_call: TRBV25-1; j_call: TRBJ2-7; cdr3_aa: CASSELCRGTSGEEQYF
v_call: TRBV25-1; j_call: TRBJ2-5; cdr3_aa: CASSDRQETQYF
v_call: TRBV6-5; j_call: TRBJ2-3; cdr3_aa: CASSYAESTDTQYF
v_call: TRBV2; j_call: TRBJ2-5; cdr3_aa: CASSENSGGAETQYF